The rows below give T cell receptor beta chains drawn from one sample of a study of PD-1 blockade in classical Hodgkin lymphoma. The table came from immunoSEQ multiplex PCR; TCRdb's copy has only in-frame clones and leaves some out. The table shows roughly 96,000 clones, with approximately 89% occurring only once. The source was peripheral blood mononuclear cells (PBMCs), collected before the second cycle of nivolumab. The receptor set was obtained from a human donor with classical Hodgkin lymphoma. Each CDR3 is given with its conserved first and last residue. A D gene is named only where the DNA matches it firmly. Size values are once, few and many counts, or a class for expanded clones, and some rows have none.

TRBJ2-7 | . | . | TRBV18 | CASSPGQTSLSYEQYF | TGTGCCAGCTCACCAGGACAGACTAGTCTCTCCTACGAGCAGTACTTC
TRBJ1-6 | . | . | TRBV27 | CASSGGSSYNSPLHF | TGTGCCAGCAGTGGGGGTAGCTCCTATAATTCACCCCTCCACTTT
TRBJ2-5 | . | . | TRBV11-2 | CASSSPFTQYF | TGTGCCAGCAGCTCTCCTTTCACCCAGTACTTC
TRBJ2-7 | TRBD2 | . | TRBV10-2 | CASSDLSGGHSYEQYF | TGCGCCAGCAGTGATTTGAGCGGGGGCCACTCCTACGAGCAGTACTTC
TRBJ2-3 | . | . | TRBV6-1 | CASSFNQGTDTQYF | TGTGCCAGCAGCTTTAACCAGGGGACAGATACGCAGTATTTT
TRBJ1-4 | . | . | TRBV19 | CASSGQKLFF | TGTGCCAGTAGTGGGCAGAAACTGTTTTTT
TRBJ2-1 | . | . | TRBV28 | CASSFSLVGDEQFF | TGTGCCAGCAGTTTCAGTCTAGTAGGCGATGAGCAGTTCTTC
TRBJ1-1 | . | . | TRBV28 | CASSLSGNTEAFF | TGTGCCAGCAGTTTATCAGGGAACACTGAAGCTTTCTTT
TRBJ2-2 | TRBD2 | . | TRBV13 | CASSGGLAENTGELFF | TGTGCCAGCTCGGGGGGACTAGCGGAGAACACCGGGGAGCTGTTTTTT
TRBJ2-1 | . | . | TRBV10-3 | CAISARDPYNEQFF | TGTGCCATCAGTGCACGGGACCCTTACAATGAGCAGTTCTTC
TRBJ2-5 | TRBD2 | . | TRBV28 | CASSKSTSGLYQETQYF | TGTGCCAGCAGTAAGTCGACTAGCGGGTTGTACCAAGAGACCCAGTACTTC
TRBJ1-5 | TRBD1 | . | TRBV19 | CASSPGPGTGGSNQPQHF | TGTGCCAGTAGTCCAGGGCCCGGGACAGGGGGCTCCAATCAGCCCCAGCATTTT
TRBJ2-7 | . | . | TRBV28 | CASSLALSYEQYF | TGTGCCAGCAGTTTAGCCCTCTCCTACGAGCAGTACTTC
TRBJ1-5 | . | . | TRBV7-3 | CASSLPCSGAYSNQPQHF | TGTGCCAGCAGCTTACCGTGTTCAGGGGCATATAGCAATCAGCCCCAGCATTTT
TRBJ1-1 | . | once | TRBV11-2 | CASSLDPLRGGEAFF | TGTGCCAGCAGCTTAGACCCTCTTAGAGGAGGTGAAGCTTTCTTT
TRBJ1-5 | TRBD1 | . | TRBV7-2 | CASTLTGGNNQPQHF | TGTGCCAGCACCCTCACAGGGGGGAACAATCAGCCCCAGCATTTT